The clone carrying this TCR beta chain was picked up one time. Under the authors' procedure: Nucleated cell number was recorded as an estimate derived from reference gene primer amplification. The protocol was immunoSEQ multiplex PCR, while the TCRdb copy is restricted to in-frame clones and leaves out a portion. That table supplies the V and J calls and clone size; D and trimming were determined from the DNA. This table holds 150,000 to 200,000 clones, around 88% found once. The data derive from a study of blood T cell repertoires in COVID-19. Across the whole study: Researchers got acute and convalescent COVID-19 samples from the United States, Italy and Spain. The analysed material was cDNA or gDNA that came from T cells, B-cell-depleted T cells, or PBMCs.

The sequencing sample was made of peripheral blood. This sequence was found in a human donor in a cohort sampled during active COVID-19.

The CDR3 bases are TGTGCCACCAGTGAGCTAGCGGGGGATGAGCAGTTCTTC. Translating gives CATSELAGDEQFF. V is TRBV24-1 and J is TRBJ2-1, with 10 bases aligning to TRBD2. Germline V gene lookup returns CDR1 KGHDR and CDR2 SFDVKD. This CDR3 has 13 residues. After removal of 4 bases from V and 8 bases from J, the junction contained 1 base not matched to a gene.